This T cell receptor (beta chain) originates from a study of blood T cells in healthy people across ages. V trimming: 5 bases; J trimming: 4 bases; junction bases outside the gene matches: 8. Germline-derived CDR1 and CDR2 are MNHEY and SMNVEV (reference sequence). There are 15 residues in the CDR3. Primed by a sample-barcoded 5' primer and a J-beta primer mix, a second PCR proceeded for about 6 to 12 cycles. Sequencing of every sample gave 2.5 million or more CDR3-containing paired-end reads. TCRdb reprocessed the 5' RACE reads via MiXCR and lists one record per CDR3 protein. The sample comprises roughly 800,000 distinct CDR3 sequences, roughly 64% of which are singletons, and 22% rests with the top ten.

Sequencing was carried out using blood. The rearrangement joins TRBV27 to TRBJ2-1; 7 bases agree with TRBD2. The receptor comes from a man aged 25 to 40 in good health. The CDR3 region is CASSPQTGRYNEQFF. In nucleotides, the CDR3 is TGTGCCAGCAGTCCACAGACCGGGAGGTACAATGAGCAGTTCTTC.